What follows describes a single TCR beta chain. V lost 5 bases and J lost 5; bases outside the gene matches: 5. Germline CDR1 and CDR2: SGHTA and FQGTGA. The CDR3 extends over 13 amino acids. In the source study's methods: Amplification of reference gene primers was used by the study to estimate nucleated cell counts. The method was immunoSEQ multiplex PCR; TCRdb's version includes in-frame clones alone and lacks a portion of them. The D gene and trimming were derived from the DNA, and the V and J assignments and clone size from that table. This table holds 30,000 to 40,000 clones, roughly 85% found once. This specimen comes from a study of blood T cell repertoires in COVID-19.

This chain joins TRBV7-3 and TRBJ1-1, with 7 bases fitting TRBD1. The sample was peripheral blood. The sequence came from a man aged 50 to 60 with acute or convalescent COVID-19. The CDR3 coding sequence is TGTGCCAGCAGCCCTACAGGGGTTACTGAAGCTTTCTTT. It translates to CASSPTGVTEAFF.